The 5 T cell receptor beta chains below were found in one sample sequenced in a study of technical replicates of blood from several donors. TCRdb's table, derived via immunoSEQ multiplex PCR, lists solely in-frame clones and lacks some. The sample comprises tens of thousands of clones, 91% of which are singletons, and about 0.39% rests with the top ten. Specimen: T cells isolated from PBMCs. These receptors came from a human donor in good health.

The rearrangement uses TRBV19 and TRBJ1-2; a weak D match, TRBD1 (6 bases). The CDR3 contains 14 residues. Trimming stripped 7 bases from V and 5 bases from J, with 17 bases between. Germline loops: CDR1 LNHDA, CDR2 SQIVND (reference sequence). CDR3 coding DNA: TGTGCCAGTATGAGGGGACACTCGGAATATGGCTACACCTTC. As protein: CASMRGHSEYGYTF.

V usage is TRBV6-1 and J usage is TRBJ2-1, with TRBD2 matching over 9 bases. Germline CDR1 MNHNS, CDR2 SASEGT. The V and J ends lost 2 bases and 4 bases, in that order; junction bases with no gene match: 6. This CDR3 comprises 16 residues. CDR3 in DNA: TGTGCCAGCAGTGAAATAGCGGGAGTCCCTTACAATGAGCAGTTCTTC. Translated: CASSEIAGVPYNEQFF.

The rearrangement joins TRBV4-1 to TRBJ2-7; D is unclear. The germline CDR1 and CDR2 sequences are MGHRA and YSYEKL. The CDR3 runs to 14 residues. V lost 4 bases, J lost 5 bases, and 15 bases lay in between. The CDR3 is CASSPPRTSDEQYF. In DNA form, the CDR3 reads TGCGCCAGCAGCCCCCCTCGCACATCCGACGAGCAGTACTTC.

The CDR3, as DNA: TGCGCCAGCAGCTTGCAGGAGGTTAACACCGGGGAGCTGTTTTTT. Its protein product is CASSLQEVNTGELFF. The chain combines TRBV5-1 with TRBJ2-2; D might be TRBD2 (5 bases). This CDR3 has 15 amino acids. Trimming took 1 base from V and 2 from J, leaving 9 bases between them. CDR1 is SGHRS, CDR2 YFSETQ, per germline.

The genes are TRBV30 and TRBJ2-7; D is unclear. V was pared by 3 bases and J by 2 bases, with 5 bases between. This CDR3 spans 11 amino acids. CDR1 is GTSNPN, CDR2 SVGIG, per germline (reference sequence). This CDR3 is CAWRHTYEQYF. DNA for the CDR3: TGTGCCTGGAGGCACACCTACGAGCAGTACTTC.